These T cell receptor beta chains were read from a single sample in a study of T cell responses to AZD1222 COVID-19 vaccine. This table comes from immunoSEQ multiplex PCR, and its TCRdb copy is limited to in-frame clones, with some not included. The sample lists approximately 150,000 clones; approximately 92% were seen once. The specimen comprised peripheral blood, sampled on day 0 of AZD1222 vaccination. The receptors were gathered from an adult in good health. Both conserved end residues are part of each CDR3. The order of the fields is clone size, J gene, D gene, V gene, CDR3 DNA, CDR3 protein. A D gene is named only where the DNA matches it firmly. Clone size appears in some rows only: once, few, many, or a class for an expanded clone.

.	TRBJ2-1	.	TRBV20-1	TGCAGTGCCAGTTCGAACGCGGGTTCCACCTACAATGAGCAGTTCTTC	CSASSNAGSTYNEQFF
.	TRBJ1-5	.	TRBV30	TGTGCCTGGAGTGTTGAGTTAAGGGGACGGCCCCAGCATTTT	CAWSVELRGRPQHF
.	TRBJ2-6	.	TRBV5-1	TGCGCCAGCAGCCAACGGGGGCGGGAAGGGGCCAACGTCCTGACTTTC	CASSQRGREGANVLTF
.	TRBJ1-1	.	TRBV2	TGTGCCAGCAGCTGGAGACAGTTGAACACTGAAGCTTTCTTT	CASSWRQLNTEAFF
.	TRBJ1-5	.	TRBV11-2	TGTGCCAGCAGTCTCGGAAGGATCCATGATCAGCCCCAGCATTTT	CASSLGRIHDQPQHF
once	TRBJ1-1	.	TRBV5-1	TGCGCCAGCAGTCCCAGGGCGAACACTGAAGCTTTCTTT	CASSPRANTEAFF
.	TRBJ2-1	.	TRBV16	TGTGCCAGCAGCCACCGGGTAGGGATGGGTACCTACAATGAGCAGTTCTTC	CASSHRVGMGTYNEQFF
.	TRBJ2-7	TRBD1	TRBV5-6	TGTGCCAGCAGCTTCCTAGGGACAGGTAACCAGCAGTACTTC	CASSFLGTGNQQYF
.	TRBJ2-7	.	TRBV5-6	TGTGCCAGCAGCTTTTTCGCGAGTGAGCAGTACTTC	CASSFFASEQYF
.	TRBJ2-5	TRBD2	TRBV9	TGTGCCAGCACCCTGGGCAGCGGGGGGGTGGAGACCCAGTACTTC	CASTLGSGGVETQYF
.	TRBJ2-5	.	TRBV5-1	TGCGCCAGCGCACCGGGGCCAGGGTCAGAAGAGACCCAGTACTTC	CASAPGPGSEETQYF
few	TRBJ2-4	TRBD1	TRBV6-6	TGTGCCAGCGGTCCTTCCGGGACAGACAAAAACATTCAGTACTTC	CASGPSGTDKNIQYF
.	TRBJ1-2	.	TRBV12-3/TRBV12-4	TGTGCCAGCGGACGGAGGTTGGACTATGGCTACACCTTC	CASGRRLDYGYTF
.	TRBJ1-6	TRBD1	TRBV6-4	TGTGCCAGCAGTGACGGACAGGGGAATTCACCCCTCCACTTT	CASSDGQGNSPLHF
.	TRBJ1-1	.	TRBV7-9	TGTGCCAGCAGCTCATATGGGGGGGCTAGAGACACTGAAGCTTTCTTT	CASSSYGGARDTEAFF
once	TRBJ1-1	TRBD1	TRBV28	TGTGCCAGCAACCTTAACAGGGGCTCTGAAGCTTTCTTT	CASNLNRGSEAFF
once	TRBJ2-6	TRBD1	TRBV5-1	TGCGCCAGCAGCGTCCGAACAGGGGACCCTGGGGCCAACGTCCTGACTTTC	CASSVRTGDPGANVLTF
once	TRBJ1-3	TRBD1	TRBV15	TGTGCCACCAGCAGGGGGGACAGGGGAAGTGGAAACACCATATATTTT	CATSRGDRGSGNTIYF
.	TRBJ1-5	.	TRBV28	TGTGCCAGCAGTTTGGACAATAGCAATCAGCCCCAGCATTTT	CASSLDNSNQPQHF
.	TRBJ2-5	TRBD1	TRBV19	TGTGCCAGTAGTGGCCAGGGGGCGGGCAGAGAGACCCAGTACTTC	CASSGQGAGRETQYF